The clone carrying this T cell receptor beta chain was observed at least ten times. CDR1 is DFQATT and CDR2 is SNEGSKA in the germline V gene (reference sequence). The CDR3 contains 16 residues. V lost 0 bases, J lost 8 bases, and 12 bases stayed unmatched. This sample is part of a study of CD8 T cells in ankylosing spondylitis. TCRdb re-called the 5' RACE reads through MiXCR, storing one row per CDR3 protein. Of 250,000 to 350,000 distinct CDR3 sequences in the sample, 20% were seen once. Sequenced: blood, either unsorted or a sorted T cell fraction (not recorded which). The gene calls are TRBV20-1 and TRBJ1-4; the match to TRBD1 covers 7 bases. The clonotype was recovered from a male donor with ankylosing spondylitis or in good health (not recorded which). The CDR3: CSARDPLGTVDEKLFF. In DNA form, the CDR3 reads TGCAGTGCTAGAGATCCTCTCGGGACAGTCGACGAAAAACTGTTTTTT.